This is a list of T cell receptor beta chains from one sample in a study of T cell responses to AZD1222 COVID-19 vaccine. The assay was immunoSEQ multiplex PCR, and TCRdb's table has in-frame clones only and misses some. This table has about 60,000 clones, approximately 90% appearing once. The source material was peripheral blood, sampled 28 days after the second dose of the MenACWY control vaccine. All receptors derive from an adult who received the MenACWY meningococcal vaccine as a control. Each CDR3 is given with its conserved first and last residue. Each record gives: clone size, V gene, D gene, J gene, CDR3 protein, CDR3 DNA. A D gene is named only where the DNA matches it firmly. Only part of the rows carry a size: once, few, many, or a class if the clone is expanded.

clone_size: NA
v_call: TRBV7-2
d_call: NA
j_call: TRBJ1-1
cdr3_aa: CASSLDPGLNTEAFF
cdr3_nt: TGTGCCAGCAGCTTAGATCCGGGGCTAAACACTGAAGCTTTCTTT

clone_size: NA
v_call: TRBV5-4
d_call: TRBD2
j_call: TRBJ2-7
cdr3_aa: CASSFPGVAGFSEQYF
cdr3_nt: TGTGCCAGCAGCTTCCCGGGGGTAGCGGGATTCTCCGAGCAGTACTTC

clone_size: NA
v_call: TRBV27
d_call: NA
j_call: TRBJ2-5
cdr3_aa: CASSFYGHQETQYF
cdr3_nt: TGTGCCAGCAGTTTCTATGGACACCAAGAGACCCAGTACTTC

clone_size: NA
v_call: TRBV27
d_call: NA
j_call: TRBJ1-1
cdr3_aa: CASRSRRGMNTEAFF
cdr3_nt: TGTGCCAGCAGGTCCCGACGGGGTATGAACACTGAAGCTTTCTTT

clone_size: NA
v_call: TRBV6-5
d_call: NA
j_call: TRBJ1-2
cdr3_aa: CASSPNGYGYTF
cdr3_nt: TGTGCCAGTTCACCGAATGGCTATGGCTACACCTTC

clone_size: NA
v_call: TRBV30
d_call: NA
j_call: TRBJ2-7
cdr3_aa: CAWSNAYEQYF
cdr3_nt: TGTGCCTGGAGTAACGCCTACGAGCAGTACTTC

clone_size: NA
v_call: TRBV6-5
d_call: NA
j_call: TRBJ2-3
cdr3_aa: CASTTTGGLGNTQYF
cdr3_nt: TGTGCCAGCACCACGACGGGCGGTCTCGGGAATACGCAGTATTTT

clone_size: NA
v_call: TRBV5-1
d_call: TRBD1
j_call: TRBJ2-7
cdr3_aa: CASSFGPGTGSGEQYF
cdr3_nt: TGCGCCAGCAGCTTTGGCCCCGGGACAGGGTCTGGCGAGCAGTACTTC

clone_size: NA
v_call: TRBV27
d_call: NA
j_call: TRBJ2-1
cdr3_aa: CASGGSYNEQFF
cdr3_nt: TGTGCCAGCGGGGGCTCCTACAATGAGCAGTTCTTC

clone_size: once
v_call: TRBV4-2
d_call: TRBD2
j_call: TRBJ2-1
cdr3_aa: CASSQELAGWQAEQFF
cdr3_nt: TGTGCCAGCAGCCAAGAGCTAGCGGGGTGGCAGGCTGAGCAGTTCTTC

clone_size: once
v_call: TRBV28
d_call: TRBD1
j_call: TRBJ1-2
cdr3_aa: CASSPGTGTGVYGYTF
cdr3_nt: TGTGCCAGCAGTCCCGGTACCGGGACAGGGGTATATGGCTACACCTTC

clone_size: NA
v_call: TRBV7-2
d_call: NA
j_call: TRBJ1-2
cdr3_aa: CASRSGSQGSYGYTF
cdr3_nt: TGTGCCAGCAGGTCGGGGTCCCAAGGCTCCTATGGCTACACCTTC

clone_size: NA
v_call: TRBV4-1
d_call: TRBD1
j_call: TRBJ1-2
cdr3_aa: CASSQRSGQGGFFGYTF
cdr3_nt: TGCGCCAGCAGCCAACGATCGGGGCAGGGGGGCTTTTTTGGCTACACCTTC

clone_size: NA
v_call: TRBV2
d_call: TRBD1
j_call: TRBJ1-4
cdr3_aa: CASSTRTGGGKKLFF
cdr3_nt: TGTGCCAGCAGTACTCGGACAGGGGGCGGGAAAAAACTGTTTTTT

clone_size: NA
v_call: TRBV29-1
d_call: NA
j_call: TRBJ2-3
cdr3_aa: CSVGPGTDTQYF
cdr3_nt: TGCAGCGTTGGTCCGGGAACAGATACGCAGTATTTT

clone_size: NA
v_call: TRBV11-2
d_call: TRBD1
j_call: TRBJ1-1
cdr3_aa: CASSARQGNTEAFF
cdr3_nt: TGTGCCAGCAGCGCACGACAGGGGAACACTGAAGCTTTCTTT

clone_size: NA
v_call: TRBV5-1
d_call: NA
j_call: TRBJ2-2
cdr3_aa: CAIPRRASSPNTGELFF
cdr3_nt: TGCGCCATCCCTCGCAGGGCGAGCTCTCCTAACACCGGGGAGCTGTTTTTT

clone_size: NA
v_call: TRBV5-1
d_call: NA
j_call: TRBJ2-5
cdr3_aa: CASSAGQLQETQYF
cdr3_nt: TGCGCCAGCAGTGCGGGTCAACTCCAAGAGACCCAGTACTTC

clone_size: NA
v_call: TRBV7-2
d_call: NA
j_call: TRBJ1-1
cdr3_aa: CASTLGIGALNTEAFF
cdr3_nt: TGTGCCAGCACCCTGGGGATAGGGGCCCTGAACACTGAAGCTTTCTTT

clone_size: NA
v_call: TRBV27
d_call: NA
j_call: TRBJ2-2
cdr3_aa: CARGEENTGELFF
cdr3_nt: TGTGCCAGGGGGGAGGAGAACACCGGGGAGCTGTTTTTT

clone_size: NA
v_call: TRBV15
d_call: NA
j_call: TRBJ2-1
cdr3_aa: CATSRAQGTYNEQFF
cdr3_nt: TGTGCCACCAGCAGAGCCCAGGGGACCTACAATGAGCAGTTCTTC

clone_size: NA
v_call: TRBV6-5
d_call: NA
j_call: TRBJ1-5
cdr3_aa: CASALIYGQPQHF
cdr3_nt: TGTGCCAGCGCCCTAATCTATGGTCAGCCCCAGCATTTT

clone_size: NA
v_call: TRBV3-1/TRBV3-2
d_call: NA
j_call: TRBJ1-3
cdr3_aa: CASSQEDTERNTIYF
cdr3_nt: TGTGCCAGCAGCCAAGAAGACACTGAACGAAACACCATATATTTT

clone_size: NA
v_call: TRBV7-9
d_call: NA
j_call: TRBJ2-1
cdr3_aa: CASSFSVNEQFF
cdr3_nt: TGTGCCAGCAGCTTTTCAGTCAATGAGCAGTTCTTC